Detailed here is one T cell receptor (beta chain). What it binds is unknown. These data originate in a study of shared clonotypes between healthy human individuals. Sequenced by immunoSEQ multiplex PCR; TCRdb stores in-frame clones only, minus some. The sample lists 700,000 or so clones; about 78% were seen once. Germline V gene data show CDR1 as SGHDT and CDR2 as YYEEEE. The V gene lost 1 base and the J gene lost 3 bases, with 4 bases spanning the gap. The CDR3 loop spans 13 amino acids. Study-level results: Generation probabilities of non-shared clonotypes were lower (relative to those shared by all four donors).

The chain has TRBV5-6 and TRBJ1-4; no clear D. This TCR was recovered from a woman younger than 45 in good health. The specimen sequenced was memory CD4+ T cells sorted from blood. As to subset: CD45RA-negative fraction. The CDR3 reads CASSLSANEKLFF. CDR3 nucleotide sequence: TGTGCCAGCAGCTTGTCTGCTAATGAAAAACTGTTTTTT.